Listed here are 20 T cell receptor beta chains from one sample, sequenced in a study of blood T cell repertoires in COVID-19. The data were produced by immunoSEQ multiplex PCR, yet TCRdb's version contains in-frame clones alone and is incomplete. The table shows 200,000 to 300,000 clones, with around 89% occurring only once. Material for sequencing was peripheral blood. These TCRs come from a woman aged 40 to 55 with acute or convalescent COVID-19.

The chain carries TRBV24-1 and TRBJ1-2, with 11 bases fitting TRBD1. The CDR3 has 14 residues. Germline V gene lookup returns CDR1 KGHDR and CDR2 SFDVKD. The V segment lost 4 bases and the J segment 9 bases; nucleotides outside the gene matches: 6. CDR3 sequence: CATSDRTGGDSYTF. CDR3 DNA: TGTGCCACCAGTGACCGGACAGGGGGCGATAGCTACACCTTC.

The chain combines TRBV2 with TRBJ1-3; D ambiguous. Trimming removed 1 base at V and 2 bases at J, with 6 bases between. Per the germline V gene, CDR1 is SNHLY and CDR2 is FYNNEI. The CDR3 contains 14 residues. The CDR3 spells CASSEGGAGNTIYF. Written as DNA, the CDR3 is TGTGCCAGCAGTGAAGGCGGGGCTGGAAACACCATATATTTT.

This clone was seen more than once but under ten times. The chain carries TRBV24-1 and TRBJ2-3; TRBD2 aligns across 9 bases. With V trimmed by 7 bases and J by 6 bases, 16 bases remained unmatched. This CDR3 region has 17 residues. CDR1 is KGHDR, CDR2 SFDVKD, per germline. The DNA for the CDR3 is TGTGCCACCAGAGGCCAGGAAGGGCGGGGGGGCCTGGATACGCAGTATTTT. Residues: CATRGQEGRGGLDTQYF.

As for this clone: The identical CDR3 is also encoded by other nucleotide sequences in the sample. The chain uses TRBV18 and TRBJ2-7; 7 bases are shared with TRBD1. CDR1 KGHSH and CDR2 LQKENI come from the germline V gene. The CDR3 consists of 14 residues. V gave up 3 bases and J gave up 3 bases; unmatched junction bases: 5. The CDR3 here is CASSPRSGGYEQYV. Written as DNA, the CDR3 is TGTGCCAGCTCACCGAGGTCAGGGGGCTACGAGCAGTACGTC.

The rearrangement joins TRBV27 to TRBJ1-2; 9 bases align to TRBD1. In germline, CDR1 is MNHEY, CDR2 SMNVEV (reference sequence). J gave up 6 bases and V 8 bases, and 10 bases lay outside the gene matches. The CDR3 loop spans 14 amino acids. The DNA of the CDR3 is TGTGCCAGCCGCGAGGGACAGGGAAAGAATGGCTACACCTTC. It codes for CASREGQGKNGYTF.

A few counts support this clone. The rearrangement joins TRBV2 to TRBJ1-1; 9 positions match TRBD1. Germline V gene data show CDR1 as SNHLY and CDR2 as FYNNEI. Germline trimming cut 6 bases from V and 3 bases from J; bases unmatched to any gene: 8. This CDR3 is 15 amino acids long. The CDR3 protein is CASRLYRDRDTEAFF. The DNA of the CDR3 is TGTGCCAGCAGACTCTACCGGGACAGGGACACTGAAGCTTTCTTT.

V is TRBV11-2 and J is TRBJ1-2; D not resolved. This CDR3 comprises 12 residues. CDR1 and CDR2 (germline): SGHAT, FQNNGV. V was pared by 3 bases and J by 4 bases, with 6 bases between. In DNA form, the CDR3 reads TGTGCCAGCAGCTTGGGCCTCTATGGCTACACCTTC. This encodes CASSLGLYGYTF.

CDR3: CASGLVGGENYGYTF. The CDR3 DNA is TGTGCTAGTGGTTTGGTAGGGGGCGAAAACTATGGCTACACCTTC. V usage is TRBV12-5 and J usage is TRBJ1-2, with TRBD1 identical over 7 bases. The germline gives CDR1 LGHNT, CDR2 FRNRAP. The CDR3 sequence is 15 residues long. J was trimmed by 2 bases and V by 0 bases; bases with no gene match: 3.

In this sample, this clone turned up once. The chain combines TRBV7-2 with TRBJ2-5; TRBD2 agrees at 10 bases. Germline lookup yields CDR1 SGHTA and CDR2 FQGNSA. Trimming cost V 1 base and J 13 bases; bases outside gene matches: 6. CDR3 length equals 13 residues. The CDR3 region has the DNA TGTGCCAGCAGCTTAGACCTGCTAGCGGGGGCGTACTTC. It translates to CASSLDLLAGAYF.

The V and J genes are TRBV18 and TRBJ2-6; 11 positions match TRBD1. V dropped 6 bases and J dropped 2; count of bases not matched to a gene: 6. The V gene's germline CDR1 is KGHSH and CDR2 LQKENI. The CDR3 totals 17 residues. The CDR3 DNA reads as TGTGCCAGCTCCCCCCCGGGACAGGGGGCTGGGGCCAACGTCCTGACTTTC. Translating gives CASSPPGQGAGANVLTF. The variable domain in full, with the rest retrieved from reference TRBV18 and TRBJ2-6, is NAGVMQNPRHLVRRRGQEARLRCSPMKGHSHVYWYRQLPEEGLKFMVYLQKENIIDESGMPKERFSAEFPKEGPSILRIQQVVRGDSAAYFCASSPPGQGAGANVLTFGAGSRLTVL.

This chain joins TRBV7-6 and TRBJ2-4; TRBD1 might be the D (6 bases). The CDR3 has 15 residues. The ends were cut back, 5 bases at V and 2 bases at J, with 13 bases in the middle. From germline, CDR1 is SGHVS and CDR2 FNYEAQ. The CDR3 nucleotides are TGTGCCAGCAGCCCACTACAGGGACCCAAAAACATTCAGTACTTC. Its translation: CASSPLQGPKNIQYF.

This sequence joins TRBV5-6 and TRBJ2-1; 9 bases are shared with TRBD2. V dropped 4 bases and J dropped 7; count of bases not matched to a gene: 9. CDR3 length equals 15 residues. Germline CDR1 SGHDT, CDR2 YYEEEE. CDR3 coding DNA: TGTGCCAGCAGCCGCGTAGCGGGGGTGGGGAATGAGCAGTTCTTC. This encodes CASSRVAGVGNEQFF.

The J gene is TRBJ1-1, the V gene TRBV5-8; 7 positions agree with TRBD1. V lost 1 base and J lost 4; bases outside the gene matches: 7. The V gene's germline CDR1 is SGHTS and CDR2 YDEGEE. CDR3 length equals 15 residues. CDR3 in DNA: TGTGCCAGCAGCTTGTTAGGGGGCGCGAGCACTGAAGCTTTCTTT. This translates into CASSLLGGASTEAFF.

The rearrangement joins TRBV19 to TRBJ1-5, with 8 bases matching TRBD1. The CDR3 has 15 amino acids. Germline values: CDR1 LNHDA, CDR2 SQIVND (reference sequence). V shed 5 bases and J 1 base; nucleotides not matched to a gene: 4. The CDR3 is CASSPRQGSNQPQHF. CDR3 nucleotide sequence: TGTGCCAGTAGTCCCCGACAGGGGAGCAATCAGCCCCAGCATTTT.

V and J are TRBV15 and TRBJ1-1; 7 bases are a match to TRBD1. The V gene end was trimmed by 1 base and the J gene end by 4 bases; junction bases not matched to a gene: 9. The CDR3 runs 16 residues. Per germline, CDR1 LNHNV and CDR2 YYDKDF (reference sequence). In DNA, the CDR3 is TGTGCCACCAGCAGAGGAGTAGACAGGGAGACCACTGAAGCTTTCTTT. This sequence encodes CATSRGVDRETTEAFF. Together with reference TRBV15 and TRBJ1-1, the CDR3 gives the full variable domain: DAMVIQNPRYQVTQFGKPVTLSCSQTLNHNVMYWYQQKSSQAPKLLFHYYDKDFNNEADTPDNFQSRRPNTSFCFLDIRSPGLGDTAMYLCATSRGVDRETTEAFFGQGTRLTVV.

The chain joins TRBV7-9 to TRBJ2-3; perhaps TRBD1 as D (6 bases). This CDR3 is built from 15 residues. Between the trimmed V and J ends, which lost 3 bases and 3 bases, there was a span of 13 bases. From germline, CDR1 is SEHNR and CDR2 FQNEAQ (reference sequence). In DNA form, the CDR3 reads TGTGCCAGCAGCTTGGCCAGGGGATTTACAGATACGCAGTATTTT. Protein product: CASSLARGFTDTQYF.

V usage is TRBV12-3 or TRBV12-4 and J usage is TRBJ1-3, with 8 bases lining up with TRBD1. This CDR3 contains 13 residues. V lost 5 bases to trimming and J lost 7 bases; unmatched junction nucleotides: 4. CDR3 loop: CASSPQGANTIYF. Here the CDR3 DNA reads TGTGCCAGCAGTCCCCAGGGGGCGAACACCATATATTTT.

This sequence joins TRBV5-1 and TRBJ2-7; D is perhaps TRBD1 (6 bases). Trimming pared 0 bases from V and 5 bases from J, leaving 12 bases between. CDR1 is SGHRS, CDR2 YFSETQ, per germline. The CDR3 sequence is 14 residues long. The CDR3 spells CASSLGGRGDEQYV. DNA for the CDR3: TGCGCCAGCAGCTTGGGGGGCAGGGGAGACGAGCAGTACGTC.

This rearrangement joins TRBV27 to TRBJ1-6; D possibly corresponds to TRBD1 (6 bases). V lost 4 bases and J lost 6, with 13 bases in between. Germline V lookup: CDR1 MNHEY, CDR2 SMNVEV (reference sequence). The CDR3 runs 15 residues. The CDR3 nucleotides are TGTGCCAGCAGTTCTACTACAGGGTTTAATTCACCCCTCCACTTT. Translating it yields CASSSTTGFNSPLHF.

V and J are TRBV11-2 and TRBJ1-6; D is ambiguous. This CDR3 comprises 16 residues. V lost 4 bases, J lost 6 bases, and 16 bases lay in between. Looked up from germline, CDR1 is SGHAT and CDR2 is FQNNGV. CDR3 DNA sequence: TGTGCCAGCAGCTCCGGGTCAGGTCGGGGTAATTCACCCCTCCACTTT. It translates to CASSSGSGRGNSPLHF.